The present T cell receptor (beta chain) was sequenced within a study of tissue T cells after allogeneic stem cell transplantation. Profiled with immunoSEQ multiplex PCR; TCRdb holds only in-frame clones, not every one. This sample carries about 2,000 clones, roughly 70% of them seen once, and the ten largest clones take about 16%. Steroid-refractory graft-versus-host disease after allogeneic hematopoietic cell transplant qualified adults for prospective research-autopsy enrollment. This clone appeared once. CDR1 SGHRS and CDR2 YFSETQ come from the germline V gene. Trimming shortened V by 5 bases and J by 1 base, and 12 bases separated the two germline ends. The CDR3 loop spans 14 amino acids.

The chain uses TRBV5-1 and TRBJ1-1; D is possibly TRBD1 (6 bases). The TCR was taken from a male patient at least 60 years old with steroid-refractory graft-versus-host disease after an allogeneic stem cell transplant. Some T cells may originate from the graft donor. Here the sequenced sample was ileal tissue, taken at autopsy. CDR3 protein: CASRSGQSNTEAFF. The CDR3 DNA reads as TGCGCCAGCAGAAGCGGACAGTCGAACACTGAAGCTTTCTTT.